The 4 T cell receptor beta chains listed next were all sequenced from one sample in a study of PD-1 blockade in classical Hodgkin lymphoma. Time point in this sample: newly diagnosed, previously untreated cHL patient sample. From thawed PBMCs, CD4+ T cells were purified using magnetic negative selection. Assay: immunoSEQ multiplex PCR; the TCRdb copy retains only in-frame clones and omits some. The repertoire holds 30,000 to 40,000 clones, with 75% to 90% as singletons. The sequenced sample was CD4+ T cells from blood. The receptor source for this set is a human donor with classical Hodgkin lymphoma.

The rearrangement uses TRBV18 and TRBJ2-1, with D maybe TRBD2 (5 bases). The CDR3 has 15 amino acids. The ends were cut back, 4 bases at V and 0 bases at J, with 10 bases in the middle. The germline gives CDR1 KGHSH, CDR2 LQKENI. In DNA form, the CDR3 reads TGTGCCAGCTCACTATTAGCGTTCTCCTACAATGAGCAGTTCTTC. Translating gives CASSLLAFSYNEQFF.

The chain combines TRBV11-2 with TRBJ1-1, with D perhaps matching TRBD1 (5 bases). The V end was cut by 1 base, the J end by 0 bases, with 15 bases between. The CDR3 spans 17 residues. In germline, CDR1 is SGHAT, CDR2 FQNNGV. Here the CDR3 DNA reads TGTGCCAGCAGCTTAGCTGCTTATGGGGGAATGAACACTGAAGCTTTCTTT. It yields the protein CASSLAAYGGMNTEAFF.

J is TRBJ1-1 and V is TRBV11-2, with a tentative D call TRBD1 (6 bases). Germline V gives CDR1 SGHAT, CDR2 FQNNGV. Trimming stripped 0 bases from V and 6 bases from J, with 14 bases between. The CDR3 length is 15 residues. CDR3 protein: CASSLDHQGRSEAFF. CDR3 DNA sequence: TGTGCCAGCAGCTTAGATCACCAGGGGAGATCTGAAGCTTTCTTT.

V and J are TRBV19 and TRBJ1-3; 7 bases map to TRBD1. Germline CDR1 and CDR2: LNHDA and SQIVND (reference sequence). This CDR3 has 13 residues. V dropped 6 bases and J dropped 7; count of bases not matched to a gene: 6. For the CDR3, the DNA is TGTGCCAGTAGGCACAGGGGTCAGAACACCATATATTTT. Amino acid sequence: CASRHRGQNTIYF. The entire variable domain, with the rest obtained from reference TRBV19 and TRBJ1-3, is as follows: DGGITQSPKYLFRKEGQNVTLSCEQNLNHDAMYWYRQDPGQGLRLIYYSQIVNDFQKGDIAEGYSVSREKKESFPLTVTSAQKNPTAFYLCASRHRGQNTIYFGEGSWLTVV.